The 23 T cell receptor beta chains presented below share a single source sample, sequenced in a study of T-cell memory formation after mild COVID-19 (dated by TCRdb to about 2021). Libraries came from 5' RACE. TCRdb records Illumina NovaSeq 6000 as the sequencer. TCRdb reran the public reads through fastp at Q25 and MiXCR, keeping productive beta chains. Each entry merges the rows of one CDR3 protein and shows their most common DNA and genes. The sample has 95,000 to 120,000 distinct CDR3 sequences on record, about a fifth of them singletons. The top ten hold under 50% of the sample. The sequenced sample consisted of PBMCs or a T cell subset sorted from them (not recorded which). Receptors were obtained from a man aged 18-30 years who had mild COVID-19 (a few samples of this study predate the infection). The sample titles of this study are shuffled in the database, so cell type and time point are left out; the donor was told from shared clones.

This clonotype was detected many times. The CDR3 DNA is TGTGCCAGCAGCCATGGGGCCCAGGGACAAGAGACCCAGTACTTC. Translation gives CASSHGAQGQETQYF. The rearrangement uses TRBV11-2 and TRBJ2-5; D is possibly TRBD1 (5 bases). V lost 5 bases to trimming and J lost 2 bases, with 15 bases between them. The CDR3 contains 15 residues. The V gene's germline CDR1 is SGHAT and CDR2 FQNNGV.

The chain carries TRBV7-9 and TRBJ1-1, with D possibly TRBD1 on 5 matching bases. Per the germline V gene, CDR1 is SEHNR and CDR2 is FQNEAQ (reference sequence). The V end was cut by 6 bases, the J end by 2 bases, with 10 bases between. CDR3 length equals 13 residues. The CDR3 sequence is CASRGTKNTEAFF. Written as DNA, the CDR3 is TGTGCCAGCAGGGGGACGAAAAACACTGAAGCTTTCTTT.

The chain uses TRBV7-6 and TRBJ2-5, with no clear D. Germline V lookup: CDR1 SGHVS, CDR2 FNYEAQ. V gave up 4 bases and J gave up 5 bases, with 11 bases separating them. This CDR3 is 13 amino acids long. The CDR3 DNA reads as TGTGCCAGCAGCTCGACGGATAGGGAGACCCAGTACTTC. Amino acids: CASSSTDRETQYF.

This chain links TRBV29-1 with TRBJ2-3; 7 positions agree with TRBD2. With V trimmed by 3 bases and J by 2 bases, 8 bases remained unmatched. The CDR3 is 15 amino acids. Germline lookup yields CDR1 SQVTM and CDR2 ANQGSEA. The CDR3 coding sequence is TGCAGCGTTGACGGACTAGACTCGCCCACAGATACGCAGTATTTT. Protein sequence: CSVDGLDSPTDTQYF.

This clonotype came up a few times. The chain is built from TRBV28 and TRBJ2-7; the D is unclear. V was cut by 6 bases and J by 1 base, with 16 bases left in between. The CDR3 totals 15 residues. Germline-derived CDR1 and CDR2 are MDHEN and SYDVKM. The CDR3 DNA reads as TGTGCCAGCAGGGATGTCAGTTACCCTTCCTACGAGCAGTACGTC. Its protein product is CASRDVSYPSYEQYV.

The chain carries TRBV5-1 and TRBJ2-3; maybe TRBD1 (6 bases). Germline CDR1 reads SGHRS; CDR2 reads YFSETQ. V dropped 0 bases and J dropped 3 bases, with 17 bases sitting between them. The CDR3 extends over 17 amino acids. The CDR3 DNA is TGCGCCAGCAGCTTGGCTTGGCCCCCCCAGGGGACAGATACGCAGTATTTT. Encoded protein: CASSLAWPPQGTDTQYF.

The chain employs TRBV6-2 or TRBV6-3 and TRBJ1-2, with 8 bases matching TRBD1. Germline V CDR1 and CDR2: MNHEY, SVGEGT. V was clipped by 10 bases and J by 4 bases; unmatched bases: 11. CDR3 length equals 14 residues. The CDR3 nucleotides are TGTGCCACGTCAAGCGGACAGGGCGGCTATGGCTACACCTTC. Residues: CATSSGQGGYGYTF.

This clonotype was observed once. The chain recombines TRBV7-6 with TRBJ1-5; D not certain. The V end was cut by 2 bases, the J end by 2 bases, with 10 bases between. Germline V gives CDR1 SGHVS, CDR2 FNYEAQ. The CDR3 totals 15 residues. CDR3 loop: CASSLRPGGNQPQHF. The CDR3 nucleotides read TGTGCCAGCAGCTTAAGGCCAGGAGGCAATCAGCCCCAGCATTTT.

This clonotype was seen a handful of times. The chain links TRBV3-1 to TRBJ2-7; no definite D call. The CDR3 has 17 residues. The ends were cut back, 0 bases at V and 0 bases at J, with 15 bases in the middle. The V gene's germline CDR1 is LGHDT and CDR2 YNNKEL (reference sequence). CDR3 DNA: TGTGCCAGCAGCCAAGATCTCGGCAGTACCCGCTCCTACGAGCAGTACTTC. Protein: CASSQDLGSTRSYEQYF.

The chain has TRBV4-1 and TRBJ1-1, with a weak D call TRBD1 (5 bases). The germline V gene encodes CDR1 MGHRA and CDR2 YSYEKL. The CDR3 length is 16 residues. Deletions cut 4 bases from V and 6 bases from J, with 21 bases between. The DNA for the CDR3 is TGCGCCAGCAGCCGGAACGTATTAAGCCCGGGGGCTGAAGCTTTCTTT. Amino acid sequence: CASSRNVLSPGAEAFF.

This clonotype has only a few counts. V usage is TRBV7-9 and J usage is TRBJ2-1; D is unclear. Germline V lookup: CDR1 SEHNR, CDR2 FQNEAQ (reference sequence). Trimming removed 8 bases at V and 9 bases at J, with 8 bases between. The CDR3 extends over 10 amino acids. The chain's CDR3 is CASGLFEQFF. The CDR3 DNA is TGTGCCAGCGGCCTATTTGAGCAGTTCTTC.

The chain joins TRBV7-6 to TRBJ1-1, with D possibly being TRBD1 (5 bases). The CDR3 totals 15 residues. Per the germline V gene, CDR1 is SGHVS and CDR2 is FNYEAQ. With 1 base removed from V and 2 bases from J, the gap between germline ends came to 11 bases. CDR3: CASSLDLRGNTEAFF. DNA for the CDR3: TGTGCCAGCAGCTTAGATCTACGGGGCAACACTGAAGCTTTCTTT.

Notes on this clonotype: The germline gene is not matched at one end of the junction; a read error may be the cause. The rearrangement links TRBV2 to TRBJ2-1; TRBD2 agrees at 13 bases. This CDR3 comprises 19 residues. Germline V gene data show CDR1 as SNHLY and CDR2 as FYNNEI. The CDR3 loop reads CASSEGLAGAYSSYNEQFF. The CDR3 DNA follows: TGTGCCAGCAGCGAAGGACTAGCGGGGGCCTATTCCTCCTACAATGAGCAGTTCTTC.

There are a few counts of this clonotype. The V and J genes are TRBV12-3 or TRBV12-4 and TRBJ2-7, with D unclear. The CDR3 spans 13 residues. Trimming pared 4 bases from V and 3 bases from J, leaving 10 bases between. The CDR3 DNA follows: TGTGCCAGCAGTTCAACGGCGGTCTACGAGCAGTACTTC. Encoded protein: CASSSTAVYEQYF.

The genes are TRBV5-4 and TRBJ2-2; D unresolved. V was shortened by 0 bases and J by 0 bases, with 9 bases between the two germline ends. Germline V lookup: CDR1 SGHNT, CDR2 YYREEE (reference sequence). The CDR3 spans 16 residues. The CDR3 loop reads CASSLGGSANTGELFF. The CDR3 DNA sequence: TGTGCCAGCAGCTTGGGAGGTTCCGCGAACACCGGGGAGCTGTTTTTT. The variable domain in full, completed from reference TRBV5-4 and TRBJ2-2, reads ETGVTQSPTHLIKTRGQQVTLRCSSQSGHNTVSWYQQALGQGPQFIFQYYREEENGRGNFPPRFSGLQFPNYSSELNVNALELDDSALYLCASSLGGSANTGELFFGEGSRLTVL.

V usage is TRBV19 and J usage is TRBJ1-1, with D hard to call. The CDR3 has 13 residues. Germline CDR1 is LNHDA and CDR2 is SQIVND (reference sequence). The V end lost 10 bases, the J end lost 2 bases, and 14 bases lay between the germline ends. The CDR3 loop is CATTAADNTEAFF. CDR3 nucleotides: TGTGCCACCACGGCGGCGGACAACACTGAAGCTTTCTTT.

V gene TRBV7-9 combines with J gene TRBJ2-1; 12 bases are shared with TRBD2. The J segment lost 8 bases and the V segment lost 1 base, leaving 6 bases of the junction unmatched. The CDR3 consists of 16 residues. Germline loops: CDR1 SEHNR, CDR2 FQNEAQ (reference sequence). CDR3 sequence (DNA): TGTGCCAGCAGCTTAGAGGCTAGCGGGGGGGCGGATGAGCAGTTCTTC. Its protein is CASSLEASGGADEQFF.

This clonotype was seen only once. Compared with germline, one end of the junction differs, possibly owing to a read error. This chain uses TRBV5-5 with TRBJ2-1, with D perhaps TRBD1 (9 bases). The CDR3 covers 15 residues. Germline CDR1 reads SGHKS; CDR2 reads YYEKEE (reference sequence). CDR3 nucleotides: TGTACCAGCAGCTCGGGAGGGACAGGGTACAATGAGCAGTTCTTC. Its translation is CTSSSGGTGYNEQFF.

This clonotype has more than one count but fewer than ten. This chain connects TRBV11-3 to TRBJ2-5; a possible D gene is TRBD2 (5 bases). Deletions cut 1 base from V and 1 base from J, with 10 bases between. The CDR3 contains 15 residues. Germline CDR1 reads SGHNT; CDR2 reads YENEEA. The CDR3 region has the DNA TGTGCCAGCAGCTTAGGGCCCGGAGGCCAAGAGACCCAGTACTTC. Its translation is CASSLGPGGQETQYF.

The table lists this clonotype with a few counts. The chain has TRBV7-9 and TRBJ2-3; TRBD2 is a possible D gene (5 bases). The CDR3 runs to 16 residues. Trimming removed 6 bases at V and 4 bases at J, with 20 bases between. Germline V lookup: CDR1 SEHNR, CDR2 FQNEAQ (reference sequence). The DNA for the CDR3 is TGTGCCAGCAGGCCAAAGGCGGGCGTGGGCGCAGATACGCAGTATTTT. It encodes CASRPKAGVGADTQYF.

The CDR3, as DNA: TGCAGTGCTAGAGGGGGCCATACCTCCTACAATGAGCAGTTCTTC. Encoded protein: CSARGGHTSYNEQFF. This sequence joins TRBV20-1 and TRBJ2-1; D is perhaps TRBD1 (5 bases). The V end was cut by 1 base, the J end by 0 bases, with 10 bases between. The CDR3 contains 15 residues. CDR1 DFQATT and CDR2 SNEGSKA come from the germline V gene (reference sequence).

This clonotype was counted only a few times. The chain employs TRBV20-1 and TRBJ2-7; the D is unclear. This CDR3 is built from 13 residues. Trimming stripped 1 base from V and 0 bases from J, with 7 bases between. CDR1 is DFQATT and CDR2 is SNEGSKA in the germline V gene (reference sequence). CDR3 loop: CSARARASYEQYV. CDR3 nucleotide sequence: TGCAGTGCTAGAGCAAGGGCCTCCTACGAGCAGTACGTC.

The sample holds a few counts of this clonotype. The V gene is TRBV20-1, the J gene TRBJ2-7; D is unresolved. Trimming stripped 5 bases from V and 1 base from J, with 6 bases between. Germline-derived CDR1 and CDR2 are DFQATT and SNEGSKA (reference sequence). The CDR3 is 11 residues long. CDR3 residues: CSARHSYEQYF. DNA of the CDR3: TGCAGTGCTCGACATTCCTACGAGCAGTACTTC.